This entry concerns a single TCR beta chain. What it binds is not known. Germline assignment: CDR1 MGHRA and CDR2 YSYEKL. With V trimmed by 2 bases and J by 2 bases, 3 bases remained unmatched. The CDR3 consists of 16 residues. The entry originates in a study of OX40 agonist ivuxolimab in advanced cancers. General study points: On average, CD8+ T cells had more expanded clones than CD4+. There was clonal expansion of CD4+ and CD8+ blood T cells by week 6 at 0.1 to 3.0 mg/kg.

The protocol was immunoSEQ multiplex PCR, while the TCRdb copy is restricted to in-frame clones and leaves out a portion. The sample includes over 60,000 clones, around 94% seen only once; the top ten take approximately 14%. The rearrangement uses TRBV4-1 and TRBJ2-3; 11 bases agree with TRBD2. This receptor was obtained from an adult with an advanced solid tumor such as melanoma, head and neck, liver or kidney cancer. The starting material was CD4+ or CD8+ T cells sorted from blood, obtained in a trial of the OX40 agonist ivuxolimab. For the CDR3, the DNA is TGCGCCAGCAGCCAAAAACTAGCGGGAGTCACAGATACGCAGTATTTT. Encoded protein: CASSQKLAGVTDTQYF.